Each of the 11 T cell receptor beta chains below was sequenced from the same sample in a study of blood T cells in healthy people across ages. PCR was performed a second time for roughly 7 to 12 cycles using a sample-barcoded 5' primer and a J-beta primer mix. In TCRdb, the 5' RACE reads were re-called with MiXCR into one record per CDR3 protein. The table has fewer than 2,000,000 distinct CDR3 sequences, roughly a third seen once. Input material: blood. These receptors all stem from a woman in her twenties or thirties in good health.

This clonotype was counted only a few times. The CDR3 here is CASRTGSGANVLTF. CDR3 bases: TGTGCCAGCAGGACAGGTTCCGGGGCCAACGTCCTGACTTTC. The chain links TRBV27 to TRBJ2-6, with a possible D match to TRBD1 (6 bases). The germline V gene has CDR1 MNHEY and CDR2 SMNVEV (reference sequence). This CDR3 spans 14 amino acids. The V gene lost 6 bases and the J gene lost 4 bases, with 10 bases spanning the gap.

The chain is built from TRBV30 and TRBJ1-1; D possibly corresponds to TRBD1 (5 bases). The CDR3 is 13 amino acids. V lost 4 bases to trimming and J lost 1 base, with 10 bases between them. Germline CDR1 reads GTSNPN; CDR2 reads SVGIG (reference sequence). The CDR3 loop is CAWMGEGNTEAFF. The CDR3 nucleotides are TGTGCCTGGATGGGGGAGGGGAACACTGAAGCTTTCTTT.

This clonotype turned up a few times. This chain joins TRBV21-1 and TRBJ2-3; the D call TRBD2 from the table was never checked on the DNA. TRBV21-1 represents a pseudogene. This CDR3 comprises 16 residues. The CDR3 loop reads CASSKSSGSSADTQYF. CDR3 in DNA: TGTGCCAGCAGCAAAAGTAGCGGGAGCTCCGCAGATACGCAGTATTTT.

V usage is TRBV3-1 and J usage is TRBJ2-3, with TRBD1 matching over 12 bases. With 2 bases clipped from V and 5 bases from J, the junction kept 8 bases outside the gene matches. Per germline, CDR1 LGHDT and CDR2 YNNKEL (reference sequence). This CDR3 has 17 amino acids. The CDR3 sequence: CASSQRGTGGLRDTQYF. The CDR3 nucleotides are TGTGCCAGCAGCCAACGCGGGACAGGGGGCTTAAGAGATACGCAGTATTTT.

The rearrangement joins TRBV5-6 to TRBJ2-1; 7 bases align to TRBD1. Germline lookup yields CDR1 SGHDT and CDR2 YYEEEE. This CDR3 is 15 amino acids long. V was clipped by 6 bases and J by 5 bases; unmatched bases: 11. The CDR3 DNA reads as TGTGCCAGCAACTCACAGGGGAACCTTCACAATGAGCAGTTCTTC. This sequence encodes CASNSQGNLHNEQFF.

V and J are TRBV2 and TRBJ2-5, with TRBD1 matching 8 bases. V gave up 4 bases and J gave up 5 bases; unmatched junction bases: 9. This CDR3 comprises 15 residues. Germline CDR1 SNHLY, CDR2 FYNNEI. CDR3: CASSANRGLDETQYF. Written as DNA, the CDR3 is TGTGCCAGCAGTGCAAACAGGGGGTTAGATGAGACCCAGTACTTC.

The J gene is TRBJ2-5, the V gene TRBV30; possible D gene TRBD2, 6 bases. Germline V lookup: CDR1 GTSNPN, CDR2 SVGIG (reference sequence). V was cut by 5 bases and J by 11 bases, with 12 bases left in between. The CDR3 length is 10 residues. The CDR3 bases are TGTGCCTGGGAGGAGGGCAAGCAGTACTTC. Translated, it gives CAWEEGKQYF.

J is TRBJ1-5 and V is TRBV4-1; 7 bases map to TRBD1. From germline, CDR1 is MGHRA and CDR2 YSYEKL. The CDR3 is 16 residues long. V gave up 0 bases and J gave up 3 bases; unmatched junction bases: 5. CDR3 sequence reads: CASSQDKGANNQPQHF. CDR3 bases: TGCGCCAGCAGCCAAGATAAGGGGGCCAACAATCAGCCCCAGCATTTT.

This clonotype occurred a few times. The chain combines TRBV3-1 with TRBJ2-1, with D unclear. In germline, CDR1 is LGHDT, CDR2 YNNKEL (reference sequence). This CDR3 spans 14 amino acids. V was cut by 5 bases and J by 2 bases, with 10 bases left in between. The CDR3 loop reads CASSERATYNEQFF. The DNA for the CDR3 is TGTGCCAGCAGCGAAAGGGCGACCTACAATGAGCAGTTCTTC.

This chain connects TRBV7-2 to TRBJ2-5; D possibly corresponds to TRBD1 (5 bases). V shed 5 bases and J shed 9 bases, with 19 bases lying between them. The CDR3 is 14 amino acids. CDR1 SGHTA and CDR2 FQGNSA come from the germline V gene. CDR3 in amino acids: CASSPTPKGRSQYF. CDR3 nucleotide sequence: TGTGCCAGCAGCCCTACCCCGAAGGGGCGGTCCCAGTACTTC.

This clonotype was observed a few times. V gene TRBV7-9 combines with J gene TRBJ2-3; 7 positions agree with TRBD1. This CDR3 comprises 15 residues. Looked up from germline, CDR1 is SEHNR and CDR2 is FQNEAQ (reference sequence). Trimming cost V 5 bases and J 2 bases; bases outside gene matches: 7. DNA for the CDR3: TGTGCCAGCAGCCCCCACAGGGGTGTCACAGATACGCAGTATTTT. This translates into CASSPHRGVTDTQYF.